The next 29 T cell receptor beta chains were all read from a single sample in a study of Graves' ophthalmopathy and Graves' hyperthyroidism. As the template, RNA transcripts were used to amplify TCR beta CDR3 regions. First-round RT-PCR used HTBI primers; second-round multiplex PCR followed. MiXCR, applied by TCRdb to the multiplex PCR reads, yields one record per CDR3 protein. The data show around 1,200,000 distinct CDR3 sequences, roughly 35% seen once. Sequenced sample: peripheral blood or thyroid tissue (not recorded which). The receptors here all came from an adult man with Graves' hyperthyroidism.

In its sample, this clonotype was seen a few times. The CDR3 region is CASSLETGAKSETQYF. The CDR3 DNA is TGTGCCAGCAGTTTAGAGACGGGGGCTAAGTCGGAGACCCAGTACTTC. The rearrangement links TRBV12-3 or TRBV12-4 to TRBJ2-5; D tentatively reads TRBD1 or TRBD2 (6 bases each). Trimming cost V 1 base and J 5 bases, with 17 bases left between them. This CDR3 has 16 amino acids.

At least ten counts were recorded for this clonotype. The CDR3 spells CSARATGAGANVLTF. The CDR3 nucleotides are TGCAGTGCTAGAGCAACAGGGGCTGGGGCCAACGTCCTGACTTTC. J is TRBJ2-6 and V is TRBV20-1; the match to TRBD1 covers 7 bases. V was clipped by 1 base and J by 2 bases; unmatched bases: 2. CDR1 is DFQATT, CDR2 SNEGSKA, per germline (reference sequence). The CDR3 is made up of 15 amino acids.

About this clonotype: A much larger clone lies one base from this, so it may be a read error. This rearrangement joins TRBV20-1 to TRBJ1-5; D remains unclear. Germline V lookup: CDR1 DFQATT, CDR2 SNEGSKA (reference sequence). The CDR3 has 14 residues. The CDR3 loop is CGARDPRSNQPQHF. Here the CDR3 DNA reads TGCGGTGCTAGAGATCCCAGAAGCAATCAGCCCCAGCATTTT.

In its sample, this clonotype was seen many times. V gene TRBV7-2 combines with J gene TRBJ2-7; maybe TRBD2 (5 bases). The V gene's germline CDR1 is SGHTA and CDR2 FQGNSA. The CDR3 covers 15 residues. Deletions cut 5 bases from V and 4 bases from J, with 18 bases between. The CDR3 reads CASSPMNGISYEQYF. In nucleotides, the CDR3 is TGTGCCAGCAGCCCAATGAACGGGATTTCTTACGAGCAGTACTTC.

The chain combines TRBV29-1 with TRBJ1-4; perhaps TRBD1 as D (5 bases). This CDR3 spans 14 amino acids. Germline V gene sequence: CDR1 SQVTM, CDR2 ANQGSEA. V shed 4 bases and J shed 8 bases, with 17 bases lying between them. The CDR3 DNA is TGCAGCGTTGGGGAGGACGACAGTTGGGAAAAACTGTTTTTT. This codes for CSVGEDDSWEKLFF. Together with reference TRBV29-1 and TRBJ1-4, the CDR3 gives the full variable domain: SAVISQKPSRDICQRGTSLTIQCQVDSQVTMMFWYRQQPGQSLTLIATANQGSEATYESGFVIDKFPISRPNLTFSTLTVSNMSPEDSSIYLCSVGEDDSWEKLFFGSGTQLSVL.

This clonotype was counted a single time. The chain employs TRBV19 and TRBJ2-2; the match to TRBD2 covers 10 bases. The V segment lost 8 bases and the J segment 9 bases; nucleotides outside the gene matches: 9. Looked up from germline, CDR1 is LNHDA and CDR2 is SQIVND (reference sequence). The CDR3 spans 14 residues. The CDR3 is CASRPSGSFRELFF. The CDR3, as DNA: TGTGCCAGTCGGCCTAGCGGGAGCTTCAGGGAGCTGTTTTTT. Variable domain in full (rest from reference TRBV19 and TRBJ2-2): DGGITQSPKYLFRKEGQNVTLSCEQNLNHDAMYWYRQDPGQGLRLIYYSQIVNDFQKGDIAEGYSVSREKKESFPLTVTSAQKNPTAFYLCASRPSGSFRELFFGEGSRLTVL.

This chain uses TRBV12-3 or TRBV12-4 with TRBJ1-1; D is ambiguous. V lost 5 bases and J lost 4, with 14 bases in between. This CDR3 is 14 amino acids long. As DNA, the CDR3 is TGTGCCAGCAGTCTAACATCTGGCGGCACTGAAGCTTTCTTT. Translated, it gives CASSLTSGGTEAFF.

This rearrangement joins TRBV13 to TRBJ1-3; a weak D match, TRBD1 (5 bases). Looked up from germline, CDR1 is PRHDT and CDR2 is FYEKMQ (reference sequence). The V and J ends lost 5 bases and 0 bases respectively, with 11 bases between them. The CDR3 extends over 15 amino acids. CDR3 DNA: TGTGCCAGCAGCCCAGAGGGGAACTCTGGAAACACCATATATTTT. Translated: CASSPEGNSGNTIYF.

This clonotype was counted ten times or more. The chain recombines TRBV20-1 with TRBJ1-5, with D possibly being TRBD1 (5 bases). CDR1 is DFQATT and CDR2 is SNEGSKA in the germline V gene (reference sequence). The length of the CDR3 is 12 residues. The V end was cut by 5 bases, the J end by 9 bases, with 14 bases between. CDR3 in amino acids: CSARGTALPQHF. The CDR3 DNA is TGCAGTGCTCGGGGGACTGCGCTGCCCCAGCATTTT.

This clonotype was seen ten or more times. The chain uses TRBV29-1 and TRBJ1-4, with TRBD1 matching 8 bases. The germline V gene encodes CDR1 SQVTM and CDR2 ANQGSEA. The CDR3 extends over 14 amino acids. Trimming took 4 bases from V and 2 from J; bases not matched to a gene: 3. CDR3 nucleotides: TGCAGCGTTGCGGACAGGGCTACTAATGAAAAACTGTTTTTT. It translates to CSVADRATNEKLFF.

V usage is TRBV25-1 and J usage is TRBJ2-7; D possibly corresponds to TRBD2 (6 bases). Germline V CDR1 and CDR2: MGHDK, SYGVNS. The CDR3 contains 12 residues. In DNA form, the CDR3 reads TGTGCTAAGGACGGGAGCTCCTACGAGCAGTACTTC. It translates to CAKDGSSYEQYF.

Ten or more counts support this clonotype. CDR3 in DNA: TGTGCCAGCAGTAGTGGGACAGACTATGGCTACACCTTC. Encoded protein: CASSSGTDYGYTF. This sequence joins TRBV12-3 or TRBV12-4 and TRBJ1-2, with 7 bases aligning to TRBD1. V lost 5 bases, J lost 3 bases, and 3 bases stayed unmatched. The CDR3 contains 13 residues.

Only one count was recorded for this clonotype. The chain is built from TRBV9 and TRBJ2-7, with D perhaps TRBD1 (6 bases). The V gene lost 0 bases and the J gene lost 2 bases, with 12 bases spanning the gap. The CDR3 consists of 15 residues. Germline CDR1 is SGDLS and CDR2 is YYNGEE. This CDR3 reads CASSVVQGLPYEQYF. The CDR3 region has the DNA TGTGCCAGCAGCGTAGTGCAGGGGCTTCCCTACGAGCAGTACTTC.

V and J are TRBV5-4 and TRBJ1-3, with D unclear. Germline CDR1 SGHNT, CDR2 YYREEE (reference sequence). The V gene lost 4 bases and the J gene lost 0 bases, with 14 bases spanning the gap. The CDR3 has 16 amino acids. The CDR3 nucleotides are TGTGCCAGCAGCACTAAGCGGTTCAGCTCTGGAAACACCATATATTTT. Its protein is CASSTKRFSSGNTIYF.

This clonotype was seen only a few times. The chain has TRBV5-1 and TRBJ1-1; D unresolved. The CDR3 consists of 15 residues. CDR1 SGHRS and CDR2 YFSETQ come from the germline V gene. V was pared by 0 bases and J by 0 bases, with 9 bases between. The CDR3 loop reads CASSLVGVVNTEAFF. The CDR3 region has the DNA TGCGCCAGCAGCTTGGTTGGGGTGGTGAACACTGAAGCTTTCTTT.

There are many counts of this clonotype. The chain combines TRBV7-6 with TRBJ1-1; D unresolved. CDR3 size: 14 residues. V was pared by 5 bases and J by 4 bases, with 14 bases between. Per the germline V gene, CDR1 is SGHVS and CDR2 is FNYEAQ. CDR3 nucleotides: TGTGCCAGCAGCAAAGACTTAGTGGGCACTGAAGCTTTCTTT. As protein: CASSKDLVGTEAFF.

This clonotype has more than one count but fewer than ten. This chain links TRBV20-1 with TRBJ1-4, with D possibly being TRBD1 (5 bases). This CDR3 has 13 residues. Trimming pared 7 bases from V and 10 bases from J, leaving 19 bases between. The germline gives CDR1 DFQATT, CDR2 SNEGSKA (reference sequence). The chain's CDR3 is CSGRDFGTGKLFF. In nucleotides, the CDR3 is TGCAGTGGCCGGGACTTCGGAACGGGAAAACTGTTTTTT.

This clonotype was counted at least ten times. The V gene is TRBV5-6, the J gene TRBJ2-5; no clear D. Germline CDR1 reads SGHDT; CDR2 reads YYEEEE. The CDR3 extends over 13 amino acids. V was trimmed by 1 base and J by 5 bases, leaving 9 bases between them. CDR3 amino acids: CASSLRNGETQYF. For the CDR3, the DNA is TGTGCCAGCAGCTTGCGTAATGGGGAGACCCAGTACTTC.

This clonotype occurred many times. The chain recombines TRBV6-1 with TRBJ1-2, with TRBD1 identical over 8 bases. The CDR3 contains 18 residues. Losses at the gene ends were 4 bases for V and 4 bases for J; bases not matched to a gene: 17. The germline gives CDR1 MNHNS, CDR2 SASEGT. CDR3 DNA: TGTGCCAGCAGTGGTCAAACGGGGAGGACAGGGACGGTCTATGGCTACACCTTC. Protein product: CASSGQTGRTGTVYGYTF.

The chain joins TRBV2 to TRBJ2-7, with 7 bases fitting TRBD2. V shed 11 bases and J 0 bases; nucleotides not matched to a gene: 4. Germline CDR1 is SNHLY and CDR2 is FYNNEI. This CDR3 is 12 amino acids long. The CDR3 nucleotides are TGTGCCGGGGGGGACCGCTCCTACGAGCAGTACTTC. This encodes CAGGDRSYEQYF.

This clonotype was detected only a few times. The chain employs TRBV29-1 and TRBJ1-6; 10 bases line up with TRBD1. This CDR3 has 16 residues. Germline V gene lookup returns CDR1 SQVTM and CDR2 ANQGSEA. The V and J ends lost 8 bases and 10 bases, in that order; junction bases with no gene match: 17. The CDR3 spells CSFLYKRDRGRSPLHF. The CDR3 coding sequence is TGCAGCTTCCTATACAAACGGGACAGGGGAAGATCACCCCTCCACTTT.

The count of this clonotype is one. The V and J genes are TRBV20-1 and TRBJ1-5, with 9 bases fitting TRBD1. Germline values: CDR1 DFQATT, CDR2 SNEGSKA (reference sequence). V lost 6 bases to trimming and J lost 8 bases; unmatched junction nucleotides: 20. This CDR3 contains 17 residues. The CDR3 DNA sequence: TGCAGTGCCAAGTCACTTACCGGGACAGGGCGGAACGAGCCCCAGCATTTT. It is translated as CSAKSLTGTGRNEPQHF.

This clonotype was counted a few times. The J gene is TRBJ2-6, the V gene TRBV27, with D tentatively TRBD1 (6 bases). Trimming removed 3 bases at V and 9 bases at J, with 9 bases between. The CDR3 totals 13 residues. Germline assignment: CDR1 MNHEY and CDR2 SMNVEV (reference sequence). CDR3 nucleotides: TGTGCCAGCAGTTTCGGCAGGGGCAACGTCCTGACTTTC. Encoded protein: CASSFGRGNVLTF.

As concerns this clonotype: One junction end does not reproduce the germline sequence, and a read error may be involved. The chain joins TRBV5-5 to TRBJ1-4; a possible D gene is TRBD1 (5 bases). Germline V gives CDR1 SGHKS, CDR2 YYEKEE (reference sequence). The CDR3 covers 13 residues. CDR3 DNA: TGCGCCAGCAGACCCGGGACGGATGAAAAACTGTTTTTT. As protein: CASRPGTDEKLFF.

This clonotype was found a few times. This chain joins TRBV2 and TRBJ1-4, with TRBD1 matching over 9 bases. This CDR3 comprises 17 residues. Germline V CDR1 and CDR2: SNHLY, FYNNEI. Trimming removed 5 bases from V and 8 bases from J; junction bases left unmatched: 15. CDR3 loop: CASSSGQGRDLGEKLFF. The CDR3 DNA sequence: TGTGCCAGCAGTTCAGGACAGGGGAGGGACCTGGGAGAAAAACTGTTTTTT.

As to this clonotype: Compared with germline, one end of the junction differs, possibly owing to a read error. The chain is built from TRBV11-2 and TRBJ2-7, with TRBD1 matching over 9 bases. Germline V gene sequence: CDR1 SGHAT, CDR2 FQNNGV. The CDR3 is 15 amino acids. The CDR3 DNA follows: TGTGCCAGCAGCTTGGAGACAGGGGGTGGATACGGGCAGTACTTC. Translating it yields CASSLETGGGYGQYF.

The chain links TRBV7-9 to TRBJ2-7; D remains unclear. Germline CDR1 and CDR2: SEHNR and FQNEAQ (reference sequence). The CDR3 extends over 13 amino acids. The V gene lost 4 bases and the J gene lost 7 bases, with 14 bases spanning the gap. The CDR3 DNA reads TGTGCCAGCAGCTATCAATTAACGGGTGAGCAGTACTTC. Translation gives CASSYQLTGEQYF.

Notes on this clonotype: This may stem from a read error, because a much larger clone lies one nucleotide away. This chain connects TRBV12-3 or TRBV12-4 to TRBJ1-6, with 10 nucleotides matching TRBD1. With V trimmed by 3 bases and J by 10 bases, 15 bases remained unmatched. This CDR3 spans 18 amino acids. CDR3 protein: CASSFQRSGTGEPSPLHF. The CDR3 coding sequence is TGTGCCAGCAGTTTCCAAAGGAGCGGGACAGGGGAACCATCACCCCTCCACTTT.

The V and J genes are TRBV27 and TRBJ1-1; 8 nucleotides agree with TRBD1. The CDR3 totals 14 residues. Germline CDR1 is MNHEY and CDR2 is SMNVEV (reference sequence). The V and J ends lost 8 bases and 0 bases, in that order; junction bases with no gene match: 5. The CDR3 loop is CASWTGFMNTEAFF. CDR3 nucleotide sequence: TGTGCCAGCTGGACAGGGTTCATGAACACTGAAGCTTTCTTT.